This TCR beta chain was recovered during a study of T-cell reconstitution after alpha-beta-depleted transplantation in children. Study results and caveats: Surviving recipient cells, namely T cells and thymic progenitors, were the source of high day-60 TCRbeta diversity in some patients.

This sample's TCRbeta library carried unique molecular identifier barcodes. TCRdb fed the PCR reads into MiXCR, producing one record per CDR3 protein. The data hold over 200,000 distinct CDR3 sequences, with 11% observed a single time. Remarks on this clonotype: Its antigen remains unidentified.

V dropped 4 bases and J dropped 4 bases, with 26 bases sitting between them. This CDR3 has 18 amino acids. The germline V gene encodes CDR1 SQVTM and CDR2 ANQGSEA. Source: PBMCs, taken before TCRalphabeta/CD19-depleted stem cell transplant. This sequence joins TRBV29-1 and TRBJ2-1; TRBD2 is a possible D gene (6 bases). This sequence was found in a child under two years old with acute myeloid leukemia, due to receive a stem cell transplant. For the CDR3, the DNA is TGCAGCGTTGCCCCACCGGGTGGAGGGCCTGAGGGTTACAATGAGCAGTTCTTC. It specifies CSVAPPGGGPEGYNEQFF.